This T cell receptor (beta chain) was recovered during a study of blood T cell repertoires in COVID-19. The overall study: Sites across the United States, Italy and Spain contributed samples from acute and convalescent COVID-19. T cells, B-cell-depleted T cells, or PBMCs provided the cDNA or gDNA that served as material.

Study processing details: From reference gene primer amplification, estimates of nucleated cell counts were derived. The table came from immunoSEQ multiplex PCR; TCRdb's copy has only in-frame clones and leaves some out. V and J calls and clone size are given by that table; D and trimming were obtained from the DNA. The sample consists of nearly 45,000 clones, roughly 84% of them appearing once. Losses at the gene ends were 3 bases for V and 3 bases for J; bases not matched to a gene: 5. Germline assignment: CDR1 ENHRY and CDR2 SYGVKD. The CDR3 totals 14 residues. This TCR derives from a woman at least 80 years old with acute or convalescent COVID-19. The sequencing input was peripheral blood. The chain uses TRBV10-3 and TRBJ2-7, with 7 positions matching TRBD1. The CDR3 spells CAISDRDSYYEQYF. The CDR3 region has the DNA TGTGCCATCAGTGACCGGGACAGTTACTACGAGCAGTACTTC.